This T cell receptor beta chain was identified in a study of T cells in Graves' hyperthyroidism and ophthalmopathy. Study as a whole: Before treatment of any kind, peripheral blood was taken at initial diagnosis.

It was RNA transcripts that yielded the amplified TCR beta CDR3 regions. An initial round of RT-PCR targeting the TCR CDR3 relied on the HTBI primer set. TCRdb re-analysed the multiplex PCR reads in MiXCR, keeping a single row per CDR3 protein. The sample includes hundreds of thousands of distinct CDR3 sequences, more than 15% of them seen just once. Germline CDR1 reads MDHEN; CDR2 reads SYDVKM. Trimming took 3 bases from V and 1 from J, leaving 9 bases between them. The CDR3 sequence is 14 residues long. Extraction of PBMCs used about 9.2 ml of fresh peripheral blood. The sample holds many counts of this clonotype.

The source of this sequence is a woman between 18 and 30 years old with Graves' hyperthyroidism. J is TRBJ1-1 and V is TRBV28; D is possibly TRBD1 (5 bases). Sequenced: blood. In DNA, the CDR3 is TGTGCCAGCAGTTTCCCCGGACAGAACACTGAAGCTTTCTTT. Translation: CASSFPGQNTEAFF.